This T cell receptor (beta chain) originates from a study of cytomegalovirus exposure and HLA in healthy donors. Findings and caveats of the study: Some TCR beta chains (roughly 160 of them) were listed as cytomegalovirus-associated.

Regarding this clone: Its antigen remains unidentified.

The table came from immunoSEQ multiplex PCR; TCRdb's copy has only in-frame clones and leaves some out. The table lists some 80,000 clones, roughly 95% of them singletons. The CDR3 has 10 residues. Trimming pared 4 bases from V and 7 bases from J, leaving 7 bases between. CDR1 is DFQATT and CDR2 is SNEGSKA in the germline V gene (reference sequence). The TCR comes from a man between 18 and 29 years old in good health and CMV-seropositive. The rearrangement uses TRBV20-1 and TRBJ1-2; possible D gene TRBD1, 5 bases. Specimen: PBMCs. The CDR3: CSAIGGGYTF. CDR3 DNA sequence: TGCAGTGCTATCGGGGGTGGCTACACCTTC.